This section outlines one T cell receptor beta chain sequence together with its context. Antigen specificity is unknown. Germline CDR1 LNHDA, CDR2 SQIVND (reference sequence). The CDR3 totals 11 residues. V was clipped by 5 bases and J by 10 bases; unmatched bases: 4. The entry originates in a study of T cell repertoires in cytomegalovirus infection. TCRdb independently ran MiXCR on the reads; one entry per CDR3 protein. Among roughly 46,000 distinct CDR3 sequences listed, around 20% were seen once. This receptor was obtained from a human donor in good health (CMV status not recorded). Some clones in this sample may be carry-over from other donors' samples. The sample comprised PBMCs, sequenced either directly or after in vitro stimulation (not recorded which). The chain recombines TRBV19 with TRBJ1-1, with 7 bases fitting TRBD1. The CDR3: CASSLTGRAFF. CDR3 in DNA: TGTGCCAGTAGTCTGACAGGGAGAGCTTTCTTT.